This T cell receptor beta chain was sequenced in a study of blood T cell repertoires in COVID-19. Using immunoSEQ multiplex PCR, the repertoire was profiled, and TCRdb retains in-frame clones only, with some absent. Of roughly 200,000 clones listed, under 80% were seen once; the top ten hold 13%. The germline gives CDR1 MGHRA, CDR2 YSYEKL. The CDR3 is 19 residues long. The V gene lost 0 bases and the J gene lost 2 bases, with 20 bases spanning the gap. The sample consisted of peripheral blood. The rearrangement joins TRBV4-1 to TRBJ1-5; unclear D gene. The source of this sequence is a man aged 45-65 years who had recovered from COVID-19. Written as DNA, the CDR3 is TGCGCCAGCAGCCAAGATTGGTCTCGGGGAGTAGGACGCAATCAGCCCCAGCATTTT. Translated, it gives CASSQDWSRGVGRNQPQHF.